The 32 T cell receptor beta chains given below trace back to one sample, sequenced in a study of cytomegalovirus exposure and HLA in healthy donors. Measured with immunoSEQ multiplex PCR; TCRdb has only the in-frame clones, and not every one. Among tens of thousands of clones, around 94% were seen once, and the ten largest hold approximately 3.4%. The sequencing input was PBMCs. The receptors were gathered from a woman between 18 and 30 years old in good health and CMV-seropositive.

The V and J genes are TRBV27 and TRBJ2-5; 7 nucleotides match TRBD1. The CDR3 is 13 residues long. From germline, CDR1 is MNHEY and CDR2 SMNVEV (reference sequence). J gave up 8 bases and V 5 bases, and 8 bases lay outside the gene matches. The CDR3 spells CASSPGGQLTQYF. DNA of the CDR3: TGTGCCAGCAGTCCAGGGGGACAGTTAACCCAGTACTTC.

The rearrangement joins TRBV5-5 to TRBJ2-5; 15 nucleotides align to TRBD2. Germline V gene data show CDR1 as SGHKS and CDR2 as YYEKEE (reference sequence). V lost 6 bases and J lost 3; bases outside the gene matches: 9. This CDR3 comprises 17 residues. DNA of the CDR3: TGTGCCAGCACCCCTGGGACTAGCGGGGGGATGGAAGAGACCCAGTACTTC. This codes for CASTPGTSGGMEETQYF.

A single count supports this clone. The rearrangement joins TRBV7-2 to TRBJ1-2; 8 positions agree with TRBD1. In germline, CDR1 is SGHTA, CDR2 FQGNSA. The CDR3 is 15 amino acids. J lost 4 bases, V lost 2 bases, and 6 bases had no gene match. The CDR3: CASSLRQGRPYGYTF. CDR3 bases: TGTGCCAGCAGCTTACGACAGGGGCGCCCCTATGGCTACACCTTC.

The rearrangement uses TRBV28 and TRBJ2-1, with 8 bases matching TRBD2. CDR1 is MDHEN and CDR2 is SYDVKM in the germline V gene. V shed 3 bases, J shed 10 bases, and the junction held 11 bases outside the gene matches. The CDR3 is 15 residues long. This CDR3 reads CASSFNKAGVWEQFF. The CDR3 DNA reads TGTGCCAGCAGTTTTAACAAAGCGGGGGTTTGGGAGCAGTTCTTC.

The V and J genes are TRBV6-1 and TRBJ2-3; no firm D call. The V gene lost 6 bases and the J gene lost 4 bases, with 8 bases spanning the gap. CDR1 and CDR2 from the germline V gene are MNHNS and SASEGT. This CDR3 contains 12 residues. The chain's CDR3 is CASSPLADTQYF. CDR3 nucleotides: TGTGCCAGCAGCCCTCTAGCAGATACGCAGTATTTT.

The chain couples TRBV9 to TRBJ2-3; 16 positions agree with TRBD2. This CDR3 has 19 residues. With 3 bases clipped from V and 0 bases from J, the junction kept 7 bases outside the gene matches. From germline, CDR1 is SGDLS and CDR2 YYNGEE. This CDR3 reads CASSAGGTSGRASTDTQYF. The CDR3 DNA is TGTGCCAGCAGCGCCGGGGGGACTAGCGGGAGGGCCAGCACAGATACGCAGTATTTT.

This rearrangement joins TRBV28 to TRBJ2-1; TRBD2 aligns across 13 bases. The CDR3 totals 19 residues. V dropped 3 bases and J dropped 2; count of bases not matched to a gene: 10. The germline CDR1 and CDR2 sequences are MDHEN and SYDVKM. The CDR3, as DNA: TGTGCCAGCAGTTTGGAAATGAGTACTAGCGGGAGGGCCTACAATGAGCAGTTCTTC. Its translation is CASSLEMSTSGRAYNEQFF.

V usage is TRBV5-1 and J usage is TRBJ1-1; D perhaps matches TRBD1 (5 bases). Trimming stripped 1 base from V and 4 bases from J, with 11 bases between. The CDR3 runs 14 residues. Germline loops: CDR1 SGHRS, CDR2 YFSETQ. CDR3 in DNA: TGCGCCAGCAGCTTGAGACAGTCTCCCACTGAAGCTTTCTTT. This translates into CASSLRQSPTEAFF.

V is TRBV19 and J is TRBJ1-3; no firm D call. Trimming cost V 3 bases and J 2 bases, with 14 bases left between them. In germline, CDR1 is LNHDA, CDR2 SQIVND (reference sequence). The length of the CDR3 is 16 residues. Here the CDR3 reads CASSMLGLLPGNTIYF. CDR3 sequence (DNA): TGTGCCAGTAGTATGCTGGGCCTTCTCCCTGGAAACACCATATATTTT.

Written as DNA, the CDR3 is TGCGCCAGCAGCCAAGGGCCTAGCGGGGGGGCCGCAACAGCAGATACGCAGTATTTT. It translates to CASSQGPSGGAATADTQYF. The chain joins TRBV4-3 to TRBJ2-3; 12 bases are a match to TRBD2. Germline CDR1 is LGHNA and CDR2 is YSLEER. This CDR3 region has 19 residues. The J segment lost 4 bases and the V segment lost 1 base, leaving 12 bases of the junction unmatched.

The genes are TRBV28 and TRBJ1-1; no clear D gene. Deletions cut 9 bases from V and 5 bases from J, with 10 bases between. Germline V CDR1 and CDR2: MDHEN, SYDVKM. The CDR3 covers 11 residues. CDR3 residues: CARNAGTEAFF. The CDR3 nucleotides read TGTGCCAGAAATGCGGGGACTGAAGCTTTCTTT.

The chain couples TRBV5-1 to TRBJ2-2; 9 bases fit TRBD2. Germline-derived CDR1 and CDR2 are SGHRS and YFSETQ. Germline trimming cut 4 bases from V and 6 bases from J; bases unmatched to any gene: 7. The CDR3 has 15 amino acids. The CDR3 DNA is TGCGCCAGCAGCCCCCATAGCGGGAGCTCCGGGGAGCTGTTTTTT. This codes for CASSPHSGSSGELFF.

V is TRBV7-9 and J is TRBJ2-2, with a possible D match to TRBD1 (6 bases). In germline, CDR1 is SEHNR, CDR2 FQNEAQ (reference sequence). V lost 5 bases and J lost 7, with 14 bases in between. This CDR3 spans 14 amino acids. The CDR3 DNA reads TGTGCCAGCAGCCGGCAGGGGCGGAACGGGGAGCTGTTTTTT. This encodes CASSRQGRNGELFF.

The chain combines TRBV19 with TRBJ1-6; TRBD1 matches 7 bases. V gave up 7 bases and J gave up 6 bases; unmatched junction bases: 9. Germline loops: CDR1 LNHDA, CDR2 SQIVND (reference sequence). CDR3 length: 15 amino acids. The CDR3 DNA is TGTGCCAGTAACGAGGGGGCGAGTTTTAATTCACCCCTCCACTTT. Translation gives CASNEGASFNSPLHF. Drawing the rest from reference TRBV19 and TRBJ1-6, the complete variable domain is DGGITQSPKYLFRKEGQNVTLSCEQNLNHDAMYWYRQDPGQGLRLIYYSQIVNDFQKGDIAEGYSVSREKKESFPLTVTSAQKNPTAFYLCASNEGASFNSPLHFGNGTRLTVT.

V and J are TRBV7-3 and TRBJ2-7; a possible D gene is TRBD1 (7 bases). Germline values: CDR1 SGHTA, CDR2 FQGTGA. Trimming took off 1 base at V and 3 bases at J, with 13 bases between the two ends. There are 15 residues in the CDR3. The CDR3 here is CASSLNGGTDYEQYF. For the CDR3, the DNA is TGTGCCAGCAGCTTAAATGGCGGGACAGACTACGAGCAGTACTTC.

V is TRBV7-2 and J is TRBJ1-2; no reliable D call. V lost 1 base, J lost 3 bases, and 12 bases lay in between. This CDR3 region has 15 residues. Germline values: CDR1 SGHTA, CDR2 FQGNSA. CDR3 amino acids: CASSLETGVHYGYTF. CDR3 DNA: TGTGCCAGCAGCTTAGAAACGGGAGTACACTATGGCTACACCTTC.

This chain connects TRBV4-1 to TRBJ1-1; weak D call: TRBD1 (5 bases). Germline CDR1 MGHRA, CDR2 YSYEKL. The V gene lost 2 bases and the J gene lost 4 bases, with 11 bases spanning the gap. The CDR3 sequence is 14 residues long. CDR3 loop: CASSQPTVGTEAFF. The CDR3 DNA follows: TGCGCCAGCAGCCAACCGACAGTGGGCACTGAAGCTTTCTTT.

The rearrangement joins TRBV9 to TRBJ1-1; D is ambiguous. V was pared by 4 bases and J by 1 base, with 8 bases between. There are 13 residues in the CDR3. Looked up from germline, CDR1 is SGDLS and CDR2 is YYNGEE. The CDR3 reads CASSPRQNTEAFF. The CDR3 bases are TGTGCCAGCAGCCCACGACAGAACACTGAAGCTTTCTTT.

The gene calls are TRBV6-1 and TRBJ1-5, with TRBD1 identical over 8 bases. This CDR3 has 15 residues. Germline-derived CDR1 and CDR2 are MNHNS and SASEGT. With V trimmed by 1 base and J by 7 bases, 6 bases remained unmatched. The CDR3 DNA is TGTGCCAGCAGTGAAGACGGACAGGGAGGACAGCCCCAGCATTTT. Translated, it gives CASSEDGQGGQPQHF.

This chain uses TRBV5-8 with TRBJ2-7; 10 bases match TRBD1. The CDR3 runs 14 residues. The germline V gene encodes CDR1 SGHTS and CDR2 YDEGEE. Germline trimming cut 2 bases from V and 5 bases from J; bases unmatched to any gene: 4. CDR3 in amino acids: CASSFTGTGDEQYF. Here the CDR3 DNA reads TGTGCCAGCAGCTTTACTGGGACAGGGGACGAGCAGTACTTC. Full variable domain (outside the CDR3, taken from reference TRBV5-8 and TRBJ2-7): EAGVTQSPTHLIKTRGQQATLRCSPISGHTSVYWYQQALGLGLQFLLWYDEGEERNRGNFPPRFSGRQFPNYSSELNVNALELEDSALYLCASSFTGTGDEQYFGPGTRLTVT.

The CDR3 DNA reads TGTGCCATCAGGCAGGGGGCCAACTCTGGGGCCAACGTCCTGACTTTC. Translation gives CAIRQGANSGANVLTF. The V call is TRBV10-3, the J call TRBJ2-6; 8 bases match TRBD1. CDR1 is ENHRY, CDR2 SYGVKD, per germline. V was pared by 6 bases and J by 0 bases, with 4 bases of the junction left unmatched. The CDR3 is 16 residues long.

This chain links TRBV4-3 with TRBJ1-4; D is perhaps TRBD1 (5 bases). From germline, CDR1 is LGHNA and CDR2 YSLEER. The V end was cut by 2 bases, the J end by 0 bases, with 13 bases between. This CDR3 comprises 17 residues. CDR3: CASSQNLGGATNEKLFF. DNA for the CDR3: TGCGCCAGCAGCCAAAACCTGGGAGGGGCAACTAATGAAAAACTGTTTTTT.

CDR3 loop: CAWSVMGQGSYEQYF. The CDR3 nucleotides read TGTGCCTGGAGTGTAATGGGACAGGGGTCCTACGAGCAGTACTTC. The chain employs TRBV30 and TRBJ2-7, with TRBD1 identical over 10 bases. The V gene end was trimmed by 0 bases and the J gene end by 1 base; junction bases not matched to a gene: 3. CDR3 length: 15 residues. Germline lookup yields CDR1 GTSNPN and CDR2 SVGIG (reference sequence).

The chain's CDR3 is CASSTGTYQGNTIYF. The CDR3 nucleotides read TGTGCCAGCAGCACCGGGACTTATCAGGGAAACACCATATATTTT. The chain is built from TRBV5-8 and TRBJ1-3; TRBD1 might be the D (5 bases). Germline V gene data show CDR1 as SGHTS and CDR2 as YDEGEE. V dropped 4 bases and J dropped 4 bases, with 15 bases sitting between them. This CDR3 region has 15 residues.

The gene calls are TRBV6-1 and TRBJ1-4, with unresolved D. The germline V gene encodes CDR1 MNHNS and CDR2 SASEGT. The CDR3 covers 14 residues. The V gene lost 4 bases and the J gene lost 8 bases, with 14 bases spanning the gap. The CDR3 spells CASSAAYQREKLFF. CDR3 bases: TGTGCCAGCAGTGCGGCCTATCAGAGGGAAAAACTGTTTTTT.

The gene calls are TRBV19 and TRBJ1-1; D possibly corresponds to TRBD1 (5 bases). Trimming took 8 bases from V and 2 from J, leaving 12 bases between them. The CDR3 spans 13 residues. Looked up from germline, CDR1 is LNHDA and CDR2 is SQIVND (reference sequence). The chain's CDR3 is CASWGLLNTEAFF. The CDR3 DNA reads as TGTGCCAGTTGGGGACTGTTAAACACTGAAGCTTTCTTT. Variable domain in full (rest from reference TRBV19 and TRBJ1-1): DGGITQSPKYLFRKEGQNVTLSCEQNLNHDAMYWYRQDPGQGLRLIYYSQIVNDFQKGDIAEGYSVSREKKESFPLTVTSAQKNPTAFYLCASWGLLNTEAFFGQGTRLTVV.

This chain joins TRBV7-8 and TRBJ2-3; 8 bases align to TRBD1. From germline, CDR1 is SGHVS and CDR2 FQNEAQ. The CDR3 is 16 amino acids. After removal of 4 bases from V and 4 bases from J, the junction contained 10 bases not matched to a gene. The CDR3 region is CASSSEDRGNPDTQYF. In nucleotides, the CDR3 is TGTGCCAGCAGCTCTGAAGACAGGGGAAATCCAGATACGCAGTATTTT.

The chain's CDR3 is CASSQESPGTGLTGELFF. DNA of the CDR3: TGCGCCAGCAGCCAAGAGTCTCCCGGGACAGGGCTCACCGGGGAGCTGTTTTTT. This chain connects TRBV4-1 to TRBJ2-2; 9 bases fit TRBD1. V trimming: 0 bases; J trimming: 4 bases; junction bases outside the gene matches: 9. The CDR3 has 18 residues. The germline V gene has CDR1 MGHRA and CDR2 YSYEKL.

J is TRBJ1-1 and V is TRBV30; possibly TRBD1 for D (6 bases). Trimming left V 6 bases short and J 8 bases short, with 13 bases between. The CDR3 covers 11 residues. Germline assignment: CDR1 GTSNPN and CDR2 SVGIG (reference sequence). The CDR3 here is CACVSTGEAFF. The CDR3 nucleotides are TGTGCCTGCGTTTCTACAGGGGAAGCTTTCTTT.

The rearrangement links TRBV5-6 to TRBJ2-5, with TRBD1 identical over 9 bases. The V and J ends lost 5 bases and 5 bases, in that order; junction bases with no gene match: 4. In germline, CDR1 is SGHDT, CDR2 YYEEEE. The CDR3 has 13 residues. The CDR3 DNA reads TGTGCCAGCAGGGGGACAGGGAGGGAGACCCAGTACTTC. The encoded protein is CASRGTGRETQYF.

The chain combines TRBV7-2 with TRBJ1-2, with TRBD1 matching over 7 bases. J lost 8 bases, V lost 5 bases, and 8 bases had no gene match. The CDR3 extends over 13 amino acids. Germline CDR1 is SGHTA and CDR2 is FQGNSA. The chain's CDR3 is CASSLTGIDGYTF. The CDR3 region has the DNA TGTGCCAGCAGCCTGACAGGGATCGACGGCTACACCTTC.

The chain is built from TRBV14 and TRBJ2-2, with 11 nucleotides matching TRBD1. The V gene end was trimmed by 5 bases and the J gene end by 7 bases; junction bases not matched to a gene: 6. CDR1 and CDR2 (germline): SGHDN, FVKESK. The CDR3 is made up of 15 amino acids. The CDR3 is CASSYRDRGIGELFF. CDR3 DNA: TGTGCCAGCAGCTACCGGGACAGGGGGATCGGGGAGCTGTTTTTT.